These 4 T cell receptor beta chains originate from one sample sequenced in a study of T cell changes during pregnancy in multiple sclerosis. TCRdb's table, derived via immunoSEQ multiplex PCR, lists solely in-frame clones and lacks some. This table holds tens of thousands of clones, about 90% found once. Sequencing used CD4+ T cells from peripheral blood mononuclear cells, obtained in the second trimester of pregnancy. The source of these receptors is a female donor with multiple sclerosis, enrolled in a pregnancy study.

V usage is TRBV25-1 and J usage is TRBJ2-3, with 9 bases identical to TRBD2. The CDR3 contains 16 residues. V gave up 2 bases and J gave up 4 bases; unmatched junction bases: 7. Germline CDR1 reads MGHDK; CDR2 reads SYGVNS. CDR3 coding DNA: TGTGCCAGCAGTGAACTAGTTAGCGGGGGACCAGATACGCAGTATTTT. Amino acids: CASSELVSGGPDTQYF.

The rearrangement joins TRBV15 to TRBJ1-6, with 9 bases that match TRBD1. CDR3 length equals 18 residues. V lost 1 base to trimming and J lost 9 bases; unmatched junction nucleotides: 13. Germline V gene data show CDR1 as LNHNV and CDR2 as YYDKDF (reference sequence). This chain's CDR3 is CATSRVGGTGLLSSPLHF. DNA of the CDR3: TGTGCCACCAGCAGAGTCGGCGGGACAGGGCTTCTTAGTTCACCCCTCCACTTT.

CDR3 coding DNA: TGTGCCAGCAGTTACTCCGGGACAGGGACCTACGAGCAGTACTTC. Translating gives CASSYSGTGTYEQYF. The chain couples TRBV6-5 to TRBJ2-7; 9 bases fit TRBD1. V shed 0 bases and J 2 bases; nucleotides not matched to a gene: 2. Germline V gene lookup returns CDR1 MNHEY and CDR2 SVGAGI. This CDR3 has 15 residues.

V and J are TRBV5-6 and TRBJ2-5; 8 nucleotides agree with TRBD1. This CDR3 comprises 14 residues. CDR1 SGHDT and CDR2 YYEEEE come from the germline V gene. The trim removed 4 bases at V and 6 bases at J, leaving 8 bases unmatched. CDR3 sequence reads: CASSVRQGKQTQYF. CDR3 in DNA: TGTGCCAGCAGCGTAAGACAGGGGAAGCAGACCCAGTACTTC.